Each of the 18 T cell receptor beta chains below was sequenced from the same sample in a study of cytomegalovirus exposure and HLA in healthy donors. PCR was performed using 60 Vbeta and 13 Jbeta primers. Profiling relied on immunoSEQ multiplex PCR, and the TCRdb table lists in-frame clones only, not all of them. This table holds about 110,000 clones, 70% to 85% found once. Sequencing was carried out using PBMCs. The source of these receptors is a boy younger than 18 in good health and CMV-seronegative.

The rearrangement uses TRBV15 and TRBJ1-4; possible D gene TRBD1, 6 bases. CDR3 length equals 15 residues. Trimming took 5 bases from V and 8 from J, leaving 18 bases between them. Germline V gene lookup returns CDR1 LNHNV and CDR2 YYDKDF (reference sequence). The CDR3 region is CATSGLQGFGEKLFF. The DNA for the CDR3 is TGTGCCACCAGCGGACTCCAGGGGTTCGGGGAAAAACTGTTTTTT.

This sequence joins TRBV5-4 and TRBJ2-7, with TRBD2 as a possible D gene (6 bases). The length of the CDR3 is 13 residues. The germline gives CDR1 SGHNT, CDR2 YYREEE (reference sequence). Trimming left V 4 bases short and J 7 bases short, with 15 bases between. The CDR3 bases are TGTGCCAGCAGCCTTCCGGGGGTCGGGGAGCAGTACTTC. Translated: CASSLPGVGEQYF.

This clone was observed a few times. J is TRBJ2-1 and V is TRBV6-5; the D gene is possibly TRBD1 (6 bases). The CDR3 is made up of 11 amino acids. The V gene's germline CDR1 is MNHEY and CDR2 SVGAGI. V shed 6 bases and J shed 12 bases, with 12 bases lying between them. The DNA of the CDR3 is TGTGCCAGCAGCACTGGGGGCGCGCAGTTCTTC. Translating gives CASSTGGAQFF.

This clone occurred once. This chain joins TRBV28 and TRBJ1-5; a weak D match, TRBD1 (6 bases). The germline gives CDR1 MDHEN, CDR2 SYDVKM. V was clipped by 5 bases and J by 4 bases, with 12 bases between them. The length of the CDR3 is 14 residues. In DNA form, the CDR3 reads TGTGCCAGCAGTCCCGGGACAAGAAATCAGCCCCAGCATTTT. Protein product: CASSPGTRNQPQHF.

Written as DNA, the CDR3 is TGTGCCAGCTCTGTGGGGACATGGGGCTACGAGCAGTACTTC. It encodes CASSVGTWGYEQYF. The V and J genes are TRBV6-5 and TRBJ2-7; D might be TRBD1 (6 bases). CDR1 is MNHEY, CDR2 SVGAGI, per germline. V lost 8 bases and J 3 bases, leaving 17 bases between the germline ends. The CDR3 runs to 14 residues.

This rearrangement joins TRBV7-9 to TRBJ2-1; a possible D gene is TRBD2 (6 bases). Per germline, CDR1 SEHNR and CDR2 FQNEAQ (reference sequence). Trimming removed 8 bases at V and 6 bases at J, with 17 bases between. The CDR3 loop spans 14 amino acids. The CDR3: CASAQGGASNEQFF. DNA of the CDR3: TGTGCCAGCGCCCAGGGCGGGGCGTCCAATGAGCAGTTCTTC.

This clone has a handful of counts. CDR3 nucleotide sequence: TGTGCCAGCAGCGTAAGAGAGTCCACCTCGGATACGCAGTATTTT. Translation: CASSVRESTSDTQYF. V usage is TRBV9 and J usage is TRBJ2-3, with D uncertain. The CDR3 has 15 residues. The V end lost 1 base, the J end lost 6 bases, and 15 bases lay between the germline ends. CDR1 is SGDLS, CDR2 YYNGEE, per germline.

This rearrangement joins TRBV4-1 to TRBJ1-1, with D hard to call. Trimming shortened V by 2 bases and J by 7 bases, and 8 bases separated the two germline ends. CDR1 is MGHRA and CDR2 is YSYEKL in the germline V gene. The CDR3 length is 12 residues. The chain's CDR3 is CASSQSRSEAFF. The CDR3 nucleotides read TGCGCCAGCAGCCAATCTCGCAGTGAAGCTTTCTTT.

The chain employs TRBV5-4 and TRBJ2-7; tentative D call: TRBD1 (5 bases). Germline-derived CDR1 and CDR2 are SGHNT and YYREEE (reference sequence). V dropped 2 bases and J dropped 5 bases, with 17 bases sitting between them. This CDR3 has 15 amino acids. CDR3 coding DNA: TGTGCCAGCAGCTTCGGGTCCTTCGACAGCGACGAGCAGTACTTC. Protein: CASSFGSFDSDEQYF.

The rearrangement links TRBV9 to TRBJ2-5; tentative D call: TRBD1 (5 bases). Per the germline V gene, CDR1 is SGDLS and CDR2 is YYNGEE. Deletions cut 0 bases from V and 0 bases from J, with 6 bases between. The CDR3 extends over 14 amino acids. The CDR3 DNA sequence: TGTGCCAGCAGCGTAGGGACAAACCAAGAGACCCAGTACTTC. As protein: CASSVGTNQETQYF.

This clone was picked up a small number of times. V usage is TRBV11-2 and J usage is TRBJ2-6, with a weak D call TRBD1 (6 bases). Trimming removed 4 bases at V and 4 bases at J, with 20 bases between. From germline, CDR1 is SGHAT and CDR2 FQNNGV. This CDR3 contains 18 residues. DNA of the CDR3: TGTGCCAGCAGCTCGAGGACAGCTCTCGTGTCGGGGGCCAACGTCCTGACTTTC. Translated, it gives CASSSRTALVSGANVLTF.

V gene TRBV30 combines with J gene TRBJ1-4, with D unclear. The V end lost 0 bases, the J end lost 8 bases, and 13 bases lay between the germline ends. The CDR3 totals 14 residues. Germline V lookup: CDR1 GTSNPN, CDR2 SVGIG (reference sequence). DNA for the CDR3: TGTGCCTGGAGTGTGGGAAGCTCTAGCGAAAAACTGTTTTTT. Translated, it gives CAWSVGSSSEKLFF.

The chain recombines TRBV6-1 with TRBJ2-7, with D tentatively TRBD2 (6 bases). V was shortened by 10 bases and J by 4 bases, with 14 bases between the two germline ends. Germline-derived CDR1 and CDR2 are MNHNS and SASEGT. This CDR3 has 12 residues. The CDR3 loop reads CAIRTGDYEQYF. CDR3 nucleotide sequence: TGTGCCATCAGGACGGGGGATTACGAGCAGTACTTC.

The chain uses TRBV5-6 and TRBJ1-2; 8 nucleotides line up with TRBD1. This CDR3 comprises 17 residues. Germline loops: CDR1 SGHDT, CDR2 YYEEEE. V lost 0 bases and J lost 0; bases outside the gene matches: 7. CDR3: CASSLGGQAPSNYGYTF. For the CDR3, the DNA is TGTGCCAGCAGCTTGGGGGGACAGGCTCCATCTAACTATGGCTACACCTTC. The entire variable domain, with the rest obtained from reference TRBV5-6 and TRBJ1-2, is as follows: DAGVTQSPTHLIKTRGQQVTLRCSPKSGHDTVSWYQQALGQGPQFIFQYYEEEERQRGNFPDRFSGHQFPNYSSELNVNALLLGDSALYLCASSLGGQAPSNYGYTFGSGTRLTVV.

V usage is TRBV7-2 and J usage is TRBJ2-7; possibly TRBD1 for D (8 bases). V was trimmed by 5 bases and J by 1 base, leaving 18 bases between them. CDR3 length equals 16 residues. The germline V gene encodes CDR1 SGHTA and CDR2 FQGNSA. CDR3: CASSLFGQGGSYEQYF. CDR3 nucleotide sequence: TGTGCCAGCAGCCTCTTCGGACAGGGAGGGTCCTACGAGCAGTACTTC.

Regarding this clone: Other DNA sequences in this specimen translate into the identical CDR3. The CDR3 DNA reads TGTGCCAGCAGCCCAAGAACGGGGAACACTGAAGCTTTCTTT. Protein: CASSPRTGNTEAFF. The genes are TRBV7-9 and TRBJ1-1, with unresolved D. With 5 bases removed from V and 1 base from J, the gap between germline ends came to 11 bases. Germline CDR1 is SEHNR and CDR2 is FQNEAQ (reference sequence). The CDR3 has 14 residues.

This clone came up a few times. The chain joins TRBV4-3 to TRBJ2-2, with TRBD1 matching over 7 bases. The CDR3 is 16 amino acids. Germline CDR1 LGHNA, CDR2 YSLEER. The ends lost 4 bases at V and 6 bases at J; junction bases unmatched: 11. The CDR3 reads CASSPRADRWPGELFF. In DNA form, the CDR3 reads TGCGCCAGCAGCCCCCGCGCGGACAGGTGGCCCGGGGAGCTGTTTTTT.

The rearrangement uses TRBV7-2 and TRBJ2-3, with TRBD1 matching over 9 bases. Germline V gene sequence: CDR1 SGHTA, CDR2 FQGNSA. The CDR3 extends over 16 amino acids. V lost 2 bases and J lost 1; bases outside the gene matches: 4. The CDR3 coding sequence is TGTGCCAGCAGCTTAACAGGGGGCGGGGGCACAGATACGCAGTATTTT. Its protein product is CASSLTGGGGTDTQYF.